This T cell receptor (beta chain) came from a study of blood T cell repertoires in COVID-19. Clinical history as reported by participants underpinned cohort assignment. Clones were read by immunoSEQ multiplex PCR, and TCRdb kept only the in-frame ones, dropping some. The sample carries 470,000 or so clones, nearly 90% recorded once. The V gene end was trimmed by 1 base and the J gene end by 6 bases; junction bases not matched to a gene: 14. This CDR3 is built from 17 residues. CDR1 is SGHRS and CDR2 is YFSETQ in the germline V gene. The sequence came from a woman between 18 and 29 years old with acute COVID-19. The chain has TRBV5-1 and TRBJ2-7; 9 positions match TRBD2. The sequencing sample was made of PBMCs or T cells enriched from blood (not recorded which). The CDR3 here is CASSLSGSKVAGVEQYF. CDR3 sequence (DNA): TGCGCCAGCAGCTTGTCGGGAAGTAAGGTAGCGGGAGTCGAGCAGTACTTC.